This T cell receptor beta chain was identified during a study of blood T cell repertoires in COVID-19. Study at large: Acute and convalescent COVID-19 specimens originated in the United States, Italy and Spain. Sources were T cells, B-cell-depleted T cells, or PBMCs; the material itself was cDNA or gDNA.

This CDR3 has 15 amino acids. Germline loops: CDR1 KGHSH, CDR2 LQKENI. Trimming pared 4 bases from V and 4 bases from J, leaving 16 bases between. As originally analysed: Cell counts per sample came from amplifying reference gene primers. This table comes from immunoSEQ multiplex PCR, and its TCRdb copy is limited to in-frame clones, with some not included. V, J and clone size derive from that table, while D and trimming were established from the DNA sequence. The profile shows 25,000 to 30,000 clones, around 88% of them singletons. This TCR was sampled from a human donor in a cohort sampled during active COVID-19. Sequencing used peripheral blood. The V call is TRBV18, the J call TRBJ1-2; TRBD1 might be the D (5 bases). DNA of the CDR3: TGTGCCAGCTCACAGGAGGGGTTCGTTAGCTATGGCTACACCTTC. This gives the protein CASSQEGFVSYGYTF.